The text below deals with one TCR beta chain. This specimen belongs to a study of blood T cell repertoires in COVID-19. At the level of the study: Specimens from acute and convalescent COVID-19 originated in the United States, Italy and Spain. The cDNA or gDNA used as material had been derived from T cells, B-cell-depleted T cells, or PBMCs.

Losses at the gene ends were 1 base for V and 2 bases for J; bases not matched to a gene: 10. Germline V CDR1 and CDR2: SGHVS, FQNEAQ. The CDR3 covers 19 residues. In the source study's methods: Amplification from reference gene primers served as the basis for estimated nucleated cell counts. The table came from immunoSEQ multiplex PCR; TCRdb's copy has only in-frame clones and leaves some out. V and J calls and clone size follow that table, whereas D and trimming were derived from the DNA. The table records 200,000 to 250,000 clones, 84% of them present only once. The source material was peripheral blood. The sequence came from a woman at least 80 years old with active or convalescent COVID-19. The chain combines TRBV7-8 with TRBJ2-5; TRBD2 matches at 13 bases. Here the CDR3 DNA reads TGTGCCAGCAGCTTAGATCCCCAAGGACTAGCGGGGGATCAAGAGACCCAGTACTTC. It translates to CASSLDPQGLAGDQETQYF.